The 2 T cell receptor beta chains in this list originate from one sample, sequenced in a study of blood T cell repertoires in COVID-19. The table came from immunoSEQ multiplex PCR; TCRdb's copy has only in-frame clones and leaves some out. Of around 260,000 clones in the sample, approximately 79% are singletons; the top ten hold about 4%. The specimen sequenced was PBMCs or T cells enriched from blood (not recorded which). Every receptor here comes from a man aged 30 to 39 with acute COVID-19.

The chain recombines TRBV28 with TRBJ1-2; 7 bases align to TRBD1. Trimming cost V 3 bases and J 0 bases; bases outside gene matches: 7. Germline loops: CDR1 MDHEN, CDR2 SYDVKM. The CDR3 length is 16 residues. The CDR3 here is CASSLLAGGSNYGYTF. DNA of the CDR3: TGTGCCAGCAGTTTGTTGGCAGGGGGTTCTAACTATGGCTACACCTTC.

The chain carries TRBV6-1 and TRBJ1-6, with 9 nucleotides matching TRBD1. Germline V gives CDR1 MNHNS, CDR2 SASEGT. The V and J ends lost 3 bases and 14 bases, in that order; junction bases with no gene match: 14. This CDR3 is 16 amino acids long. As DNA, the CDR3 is TGTGCCAGCAGTGAGACTAGGACAGGGGCAAGTGGAACCCTCCACTTT. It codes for CASSETRTGASGTLHF.